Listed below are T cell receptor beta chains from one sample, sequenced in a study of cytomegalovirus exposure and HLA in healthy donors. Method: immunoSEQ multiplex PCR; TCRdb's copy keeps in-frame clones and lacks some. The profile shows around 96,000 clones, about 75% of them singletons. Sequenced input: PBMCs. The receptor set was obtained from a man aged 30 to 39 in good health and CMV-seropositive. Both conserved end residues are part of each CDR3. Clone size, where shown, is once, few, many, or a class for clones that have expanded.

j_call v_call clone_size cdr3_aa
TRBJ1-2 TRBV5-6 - CASSLRENYGYAF
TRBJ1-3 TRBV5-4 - CASSLAGGPGNTIYF
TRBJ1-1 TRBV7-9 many CASSFDGTEAFF
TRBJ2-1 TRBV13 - CASSRGTSGGAYNEQFF
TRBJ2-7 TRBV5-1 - CASSPGQGAYEQYF
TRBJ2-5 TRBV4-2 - CASSQEGTSGQETQYF
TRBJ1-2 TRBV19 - CASSIWNPGDYGYTF
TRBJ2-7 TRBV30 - CACRFTGTTYEQYF
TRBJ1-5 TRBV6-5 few CASRSSGGLQPQHF
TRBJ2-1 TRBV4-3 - CASSPLTRGQQFF
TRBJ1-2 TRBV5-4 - CASSLDLGDFAGYTF
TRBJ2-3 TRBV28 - CASSFSSGVTDTQYF
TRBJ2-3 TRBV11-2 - CASLFRASGLSTDTQYF
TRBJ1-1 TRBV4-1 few CASSQEPGMNTEAFF
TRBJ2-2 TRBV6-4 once CASSQGQDTGELFF
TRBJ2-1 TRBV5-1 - CASSFEFEQFF
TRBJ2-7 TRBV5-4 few CASSSGTSTYEQYF
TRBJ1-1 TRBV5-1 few CASSWSSGTGMNTEAFF
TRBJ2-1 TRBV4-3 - CASSSLPGANEQFF
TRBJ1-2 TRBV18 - CASSHDRGAAQVDGYTF
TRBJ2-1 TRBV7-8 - CASSLKPLAGVKSYNEQFF
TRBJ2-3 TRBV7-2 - CASSPRGRDTQYF
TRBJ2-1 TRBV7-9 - CASSLGGGSGQFF
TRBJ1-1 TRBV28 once CAGTPTGGNTEAFF
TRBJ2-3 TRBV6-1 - CASSLSGRTDTQYF
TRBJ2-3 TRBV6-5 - CASRRGRGGADTQYF
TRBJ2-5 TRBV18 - CASSLLSGGYQETQYF
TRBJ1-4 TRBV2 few CASSGSINEKLFF
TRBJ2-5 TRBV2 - CASKTGTVHQETQYF
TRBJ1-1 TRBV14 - CASSQEARKPEAFF
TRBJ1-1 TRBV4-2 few CASSQNAENTEAFF
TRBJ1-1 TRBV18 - CASSPDRGQGAGVNTEAFF
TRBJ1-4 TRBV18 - CASTQTGRNEKLFF
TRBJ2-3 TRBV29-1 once CSVLSAGGFDTQYF
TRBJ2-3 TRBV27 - CASSLLEGAADTQYF
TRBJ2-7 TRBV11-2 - CASSANRGPYEQYF
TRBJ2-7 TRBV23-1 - CASSPTDGRASYEQYF
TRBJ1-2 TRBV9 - CASSVGYPTVRGSNYGYTF
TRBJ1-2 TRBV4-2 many CASSLAGPGNGGYTF
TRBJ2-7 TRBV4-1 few CASSQDHYRGSYEQYF
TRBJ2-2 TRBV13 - CASSSRGGWTGELFF
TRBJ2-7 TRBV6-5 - CASSPGGGTYEQYF
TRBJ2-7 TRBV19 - CASSISGSYEQYF
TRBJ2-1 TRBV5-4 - CASRGTGGRANEQFF
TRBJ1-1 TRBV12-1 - CASSFWRSREMTTEAFF
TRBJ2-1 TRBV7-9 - CASSLPTSYNEQFF
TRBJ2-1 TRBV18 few CASSPRRQDNEQFF
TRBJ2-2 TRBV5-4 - CASSLEQVANTGELFF
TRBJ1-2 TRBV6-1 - CASSEFSRLGYTF
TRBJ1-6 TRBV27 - CASSSDLPGMGRGREVSPLHF
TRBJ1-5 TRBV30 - CAWSRQGRSNQPQHF
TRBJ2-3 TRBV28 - CASSYLDRDGDTQYF
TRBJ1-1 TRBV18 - CASSPSQNTEAFF
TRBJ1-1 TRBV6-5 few CASSYWGENTEAFF
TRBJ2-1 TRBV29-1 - CSASQGARNEQFF
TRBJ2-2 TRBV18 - CASSLDRVRTGELFF
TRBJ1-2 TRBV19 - CASSIGGAVYGYTF
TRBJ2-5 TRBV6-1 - CASSEASGWETQYF
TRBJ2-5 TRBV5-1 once CASSLQPGQGVQTQYF